These T cell receptor beta chains were read from a single sample in a study of regulatory T cells in long-lasting Graves disease. TCRdb re-analysed the multiplex PCR reads in MiXCR, keeping a single row per CDR3 protein. The sample consists of 350,000 to 500,000 distinct CDR3 sequences, approximately 22% of them appearing once. Sequences were derived from peripheral blood mononuclear cells (PBMCs), sampled when the disease was refractory, from a patient treated with antithyroid drugs. Receptors originate from a female donor with Graves disease. The CDR3 runs from the conserved cysteine through the conserved F or W. The D gene is left open where the match is weak. Some rows have no size entry. The others give once, few or many, or a class for an expanded clone.

V: TRBV3-1
D: .
size: few
J: TRBJ2-2
CDR3: CASSHRRAGANTGELFF
DNA: TGTGCCAGCAGCCACCGACGGGCTGGCGCGAACACCGGGGAGCTGTTTTTT

V: TRBV7-2
D: .
size: few
J: TRBJ1-2
CDR3: CASSLGRAIRRVGYTF
DNA: TGTGCCAGCAGCTTGGGGCGGGCGATTCGGCGGGTTGGCTACACCTTC

V: TRBV28
D: .
size: many
J: TRBJ1-2
CDR3: CASSRRGYGYTF
DNA: TGTGCCAGCAGTCGACGGGGATATGGCTACACCTTC

V: TRBV6-2/TRBV6-3
D: TRBD1
size: many
J: TRBJ2-7
CDR3: CASSYLPGQFSTYEQYF
DNA: TGTGCCAGCAGCTACCTTCCGGGACAGTTTAGTACCTACGAGCAGTACTTC

V: TRBV12-3/TRBV12-4
D: .
size: many
J: TRBJ1-6
CDR3: CASSFRKGTAITYNSPLHF
DNA: TGTGCCAGCAGTTTCCGGAAGGGCACCGCGATAACCTATAATTCACCCCTCCACTTT

V: TRBV5-1
D: TRBD2
size: .
J: TRBJ2-7
CDR3: CASSLGLTGGPSSYEQYF
DNA: TGCGCCAGCAGCTTGGGGCTGACGGGGGGGCCCTCGTCCTACGAGCAGTACTTC

V: TRBV5-4
D: TRBD2
size: .
J: TRBJ2-7
CDR3: CASSWGTSGSVYEQYF
DNA: TGTGCCAGCAGCTGGGGGACTAGCGGGAGTGTCTACGAGCAGTACTTC

V: TRBV28
D: .
size: .
J: TRBJ2-3
CDR3: CASSLEQANLDTQYF
DNA: TGTGCCAGCAGTTTAGAACAGGCCAATTTGGATACGCAGTATTTT

V: TRBV28
D: TRBD2
size: .
J: TRBJ2-3
CDR3: CASSLRHSGSSKNTQYF
DNA: TGTGCCAGCAGTTTACGGCATAGCGGGAGCAGTAAGAATACGCAGTATTTT

V: TRBV28
D: TRBD1
size: many
J: TRBJ2-7
CDR3: CASSPQGDSYEQYF
DNA: TGTGCCAGCAGTCCCCAGGGGGACTCCTACGAGCAGTACTTC

V: TRBV15
D: TRBD1
size: few
J: TRBJ1-5
CDR3: CATARAGGQPQHF
DNA: TGTGCCACCGCCCGGGCAGGGGGTCAGCCCCAGCATTTT

V: TRBV29-1
D: .
size: many
J: TRBJ2-5
CDR3: CSVRLEWETQYF
DNA: TGCAGCGTGCGACTAGAGTGGGAGACCCAGTACTTC

V: TRBV15
D: .
size: few
J: TRBJ1-2
CDR3: CATSRGERNALGGYTF
DNA: TGTGCCACCAGCAGAGGGGAGAGAAATGCCCTTGGGGGCTACACCTTC

V: TRBV7-2
D: .
size: many
J: TRBJ1-6
CDR3: CASSVKRGNNSPLHF
DNA: TGTGCCAGCAGCGTTAAGAGGGGGAATAATTCACCCCTCCACTTT

V: TRBV9
D: .
size: few
J: TRBJ2-6
CDR3: CASSVVGAGANVLTF
DNA: TGTGCCAGCAGCGTAGTGGGGGCTGGGGCCAACGTCCTGACTTTC

V: TRBV27
D: .
size: many
J: TRBJ2-2
CDR3: CASSLEGGIGELFF
DNA: TGTGCCAGCAGTTTAGAGGGGGGCATCGGGGAGCTGTTTTTT

V: TRBV10-1
D: .
size: few
J: TRBJ2-3
CDR3: CASSENRVVDTQYF
DNA: TGCGCCAGCAGTGAGAATCGGGTGGTAGATACGCAGTATTTT

V: TRBV6-2/TRBV6-3
D: TRBD1
size: .
J: TRBJ1-1
CDR3: CASSLVRTGYTEAFF
DNA: TGTGCCAGCAGTTTAGTTAGGACAGGATACACTGAAGCTTTCTTT

V: TRBV6-2/TRBV6-3
D: .
size: many
J: TRBJ2-6
CDR3: CASSSSLSLAGTGANVLTF
DNA: TGTGCCAGCAGTTCGTCCCTTTCTCTAGCAGGAACTGGGGCCAACGTCCTGACTTTC

V: TRBV29-1
D: TRBD1
size: .
J: TRBJ1-2
CDR3: CSIRRGADYGYTF
DNA: TGCAGCATCCGCAGGGGGGCGGACTATGGCTACACCTTC

V: TRBV19
D: TRBD2
size: .
J: TRBJ2-5
CDR3: CASSMGLAGGGETQYF
DNA: TGTGCCAGTAGTATGGGACTAGCGGGAGGCGGTGAGACCCAGTACTTC

V: TRBV28
D: .
size: few
J: TRBJ2-1
CDR3: CASSFARNEQFF
DNA: TGTGCCAGCAGTTTTGCGCGCAATGAGCAGTTCTTC

V: TRBV27
D: .
size: .
J: TRBJ2-7
CDR3: CASSPGPPRAYEQYF
DNA: TGTGCCAGCAGTCCCGGTCCCCCCAGGGCCTACGAGCAGTACTTC

V: TRBV9
D: TRBD2
size: few
J: TRBJ2-7
CDR3: CASSAPGREVEQYF
DNA: TGTGCCAGCAGCGCCCCGGGCCGGGAGGTCGAGCAGTACTTC

V: TRBV29-1
D: TRBD1
size: many
J: TRBJ2-5
CDR3: CSVGGQGSGETQYF
DNA: TGCAGCGTTGGGGGACAGGGGAGTGGGGAGACCCAGTACTTC

V: TRBV28
D: TRBD2
size: many
J: TRBJ2-5
CDR3: CASRLAYQETQYF
DNA: TGTGCCAGCCGACTAGCGTACCAAGAGACCCAGTACTTC

V: TRBV11-2
D: TRBD2
size: few
J: TRBJ2-2
CDR3: CASRRPGLAGDGTGELFF
DNA: TGTGCCAGCAGGCGACCGGGACTAGCGGGAGACGGCACCGGGGAGCTGTTTTTT

V: TRBV19
D: TRBD2
size: .
J: TRBJ2-2
CDR3: CASSRNSGRATGELFF
DNA: TGTGCCAGTAGTCGTAATAGCGGGAGGGCCACCGGGGAGCTGTTTTTT

V: TRBV6-2/TRBV6-3
D: .
size: many
J: TRBJ1-5
CDR3: CASSYEQVGNQPQHF
DNA: TGTGCCAGCAGTTACGAACAAGTAGGCAATCAGCCCCAGCATTTT

V: TRBV19
D: .
size: .
J: TRBJ1-4
CDR3: CASRMIGINEKLFF
DNA: TGTGCCAGTAGAATGATAGGGATTAATGAAAAACTGTTTTTT

V: TRBV28
D: .
size: .
J: TRBJ1-5
CDR3: CASSGGGGGPQHF
DNA: TGTGCCAGCAGTGGGGGGGGGGGAGGGCCCCAGCATTTT

V: TRBV20-1
D: TRBD1
size: .
J: TRBJ1-1
CDR3: CSARGRDTGGAFF
DNA: TGCAGTGCTAGGGGTCGCGACACAGGGGGAGCTTTCTTT

V: TRBV10-3
D: TRBD2
size: many
J: TRBJ2-7
CDR3: CATGTSRYEQYF
DNA: TGTGCCACTGGGACTAGCAGGTACGAGCAGTACTTC

V: TRBV27
D: .
size: many
J: TRBJ2-7
CDR3: CASSVSGSAPWEQYF
DNA: TGTGCCAGCAGCGTTTCTGGGAGCGCTCCCTGGGAGCAGTACTTC

V: TRBV4-1
D: .
size: few
J: TRBJ2-7
CDR3: CASSRQDVSSYEQYF
DNA: TGCGCCAGCAGCCGCCAGGACGTGAGCTCCTACGAGCAGTACTTC

V: TRBV6-5
D: .
size: .
J: TRBJ2-3
CDR3: CASSYRWESDTQYF
DNA: TGTGCCAGCAGTTACCGGTGGGAGTCAGATACGCAGTATTTT

V: TRBV11-2
D: .
size: few
J: TRBJ1-5
CDR3: CASSFLRDNNQPQHF
DNA: TGTGCCAGCAGCTTCCTCCGGGACAACAATCAGCCCCAGCATTTT

V: TRBV29-1
D: .
size: many
J: TRBJ2-5
CDR3: CSVPEIGGGWTQYF
DNA: TGCAGCGTTCCCGAAATCGGGGGTGGGTGGACCCAGTACTTC

V: TRBV28
D: .
size: many
J: TRBJ1-4
CDR3: CASSFPAGRGEKLFF
DNA: TGTGCCAGCAGTTTTCCCGCAGGGAGAGGGGAAAAACTGTTTTTT

V: TRBV5-1
D: .
size: few
J: TRBJ1-2
CDR3: CASSLVPRVDYGYTF
DNA: TGCGCCAGCAGCTTGGTTCCCAGGGTGGACTATGGCTACACCTTC